These 17 T cell receptor beta chains were all obtained from the same sample, sequenced in a study of shared clonotypes between healthy human individuals. Method: immunoSEQ multiplex PCR; TCRdb's copy keeps in-frame clones and lacks some. The sample shows about 2.4 million clones, more than 85% of them seen only once. The specimen sequenced was naive CD4+ T cells from PBMCs. Indicated subset: CD45RA+ positively selected. Source of these receptors: a man aged 18 to 35 in good health. Some clones in this sample may be carry-over from other donors' samples.

V is TRBV15 and J is TRBJ1-2; possibly TRBD1 for D (6 bases). Trimming left V 5 bases short and J 11 bases short, with 12 bases between. The germline V gene encodes CDR1 LNHNV and CDR2 YYDKDF (reference sequence). CDR3 length: 11 amino acids. The CDR3 sequence: CATSAYREYTF. In nucleotides, the CDR3 is TGTGCCACCAGCGCTTACAGGGAGTACACCTTC.

The chain recombines TRBV6-6 with TRBJ2-7; 8 bases align to TRBD1. J gave up 7 bases and V 4 bases, and 9 bases lay outside the gene matches. CDR1 is MNHNY, CDR2 SVGAGI, per germline (reference sequence). This CDR3 has 14 amino acids. This CDR3 reads CASSLGDRGGEQYF. CDR3 nucleotide sequence: TGTGCCAGCAGTTTGGGAGACAGGGGCGGTGAGCAGTACTTC.

The chain links TRBV28 to TRBJ1-3; D not resolved. The V and J ends lost 5 bases and 4 bases respectively, with 9 bases between them. The CDR3 has 13 amino acids. The germline V gene encodes CDR1 MDHEN and CDR2 SYDVKM. The chain's CDR3 is CASSLRGGNTIYF. For the CDR3, the DNA is TGTGCCAGCAGTCTCCGTGGGGGAAACACCATATATTTT.

The chain combines TRBV9 with TRBJ1-1; TRBD1 matches 7 bases. V was pared by 3 bases and J by 0 bases, with 5 bases of the junction left unmatched. The CDR3 consists of 15 residues. Germline CDR1 SGDLS, CDR2 YYNGEE. The CDR3 loop is CASSERQGMNTEAFF. CDR3 sequence (DNA): TGTGCCAGCAGCGAACGACAGGGAATGAACACTGAAGCTTTCTTT.

The V gene is TRBV18, the J gene TRBJ2-2, with a possible D match to TRBD2 (6 bases). V lost 0 bases, J lost 4 bases, and 12 bases lay in between. Germline CDR1 reads KGHSH; CDR2 reads LQKENI. This CDR3 is built from 16 residues. Written as DNA, the CDR3 is TGTGCCAGCTCACCACCGACGGGAGTGGGCACCGGGGAGCTGTTTTTT. This encodes CASSPPTGVGTGELFF.

The gene calls are TRBV28 and TRBJ1-2, with D uncertain. The germline CDR1 and CDR2 sequences are MDHEN and SYDVKM. The CDR3 totals 14 residues. Trimming removed 2 bases at V and 1 base at J, with 8 bases between. This CDR3 is CASSLRRDNYGYTF. The DNA for the CDR3 is TGTGCCAGCAGTTTACGGAGGGATAACTATGGCTACACCTTC.

The V and J genes are TRBV5-8 and TRBJ2-7; D might be TRBD1 (5 bases). The CDR3 runs 15 residues. V lost 0 bases and J lost 6, with 16 bases in between. Per germline, CDR1 SGHTS and CDR2 YDEGEE. The CDR3 coding sequence is TGTGCCAGCAGCTTGGCCGAAGGGGTAGCTAGCGAGCAGTACTTC. Its protein is CASSLAEGVASEQYF.

To note about this clone: A much larger clone is a single base away; this may be a read error. The genes are TRBV5-1 and TRBJ2-5; D remains unclear. Germline CDR1 is SGHRS and CDR2 is YFSETQ. Trimming pared 5 bases from V and 2 bases from J, leaving 4 bases between. The CDR3 sequence is 11 residues long. CDR3 amino acids: CASRLQETQYF. The CDR3 DNA follows: TGCGCCAGCAGGTTACAAGAGACCCAGTACTTC.

The V and J genes are TRBV9 and TRBJ1-2, with 11 bases that match TRBD1. V gave up 2 bases and J gave up 4 bases; unmatched junction bases: 4. CDR3 size: 15 residues. Germline assignment: CDR1 SGDLS and CDR2 YYNGEE. CDR3 coding DNA: TGTGCCAGCAGCGTTCGCGGGACAGGGGGCTATGGCTACACCTTC. It is translated as CASSVRGTGGYGYTF. The full variable domain, its missing parts supplied by reference TRBV9 and TRBJ1-2, is DSGVTQTPKHLITATGQRVTLRCSPRSGDLSVYWYQQSLDQGLQFLIQYYNGEERAKGNILERFSAQQFPDLHSELNLSSLELGDSALYFCASSVRGTGGYGYTFGSGTRLTVV.

The chain couples TRBV7-2 to TRBJ2-1; 10 bases are a match to TRBD2. Germline V lookup: CDR1 SGHTA, CDR2 FQGNSA. Germline trimming cut 2 bases from V and 8 bases from J; bases unmatched to any gene: 6. This CDR3 contains 15 residues. CDR3 sequence: CASSLTAGGPDEQFF. DNA of the CDR3: TGTGCCAGCAGCTTAACAGCGGGAGGGCCCGATGAGCAGTTCTTC. The variable domain in full, completed from reference TRBV7-2 and TRBJ2-1, reads GAGVSQSPSNKVTEKGKDVELRCDPISGHTALYWYRQSLGQGLEFLIYFQGNSAPDKSGLPSDRFSAERTGGSVSTLTIQRTQQEDSAVYLCASSLTAGGPDEQFFGPGTRLTVL.

The V call is TRBV28, the J call TRBJ1-5; D remains unclear. The CDR3 consists of 15 residues. V gave up 4 bases and J gave up 4 bases, with 14 bases separating them. CDR1 is MDHEN and CDR2 is SYDVKM in the germline V gene. DNA of the CDR3: TGTGCCAGCAGTTCGGGCAGTACGGGAAATCAGCCCCAGCATTTT. Encoded protein: CASSSGSTGNQPQHF.

J is TRBJ2-2 and V is TRBV18; 8 nucleotides match TRBD1. The CDR3 extends over 15 amino acids. V shed 5 bases, J shed 0 bases, and the junction held 2 bases outside the gene matches. Per the germline V gene, CDR1 is KGHSH and CDR2 is LQKENI. CDR3 protein: CASSTTGANTGELFF. In nucleotides, the CDR3 is TGTGCCAGCTCAACGACAGGGGCGAACACCGGGGAGCTGTTTTTT. The full variable domain, rest sourced from reference TRBV18 and TRBJ2-2, is NAGVMQNPRHLVRRRGQEARLRCSPMKGHSHVYWYRQLPEEGLKFMVYLQKENIIDESGMPKERFSAEFPKEGPSILRIQQVVRGDSAAYFCASSTTGANTGELFFGEGSRLTVL.

This clone was counted a single time. The gene calls are TRBV6-1 and TRBJ2-7; D tentatively reads TRBD1 or TRBD2 (5 bases each). CDR3 length equals 13 residues. V shed 6 bases and J shed 4 bases, with 13 bases lying between them. Germline V gene data show CDR1 as MNHNS and CDR2 as SASEGT. Written as DNA, the CDR3 is TGTGCCAGCAGAGGGACGGACAATTACGAGCAGTACTTC. It codes for CASRGTDNYEQYF.

This clone appeared once. The rearrangement uses TRBV30 and TRBJ2-2; D gene unclear. CDR3 length equals 14 residues. Looked up from germline, CDR1 is GTSNPN and CDR2 is SVGIG (reference sequence). V lost 0 bases to trimming and J lost 4 bases, with 9 bases between them. The DNA of the CDR3 is TGTGCCTGGAGTGTAGTATCGAGCACCGGGGAGCTGTTTTTT. Translation: CAWSVVSSTGELFF.

In its sample, this clone was seen once. Relative to the germline gene, one junction end is altered; a read error may explain this. This chain joins TRBV30 and TRBJ2-7; 9 bases map to TRBD2. The CDR3 totals 15 residues. Germline loops: CDR1 GTSNPN, CDR2 SVGIG (reference sequence). This CDR3 is CAWGVGASGIPEQYF. CDR3 DNA sequence: TGTGCCTGGGGTGTAGGGGCTAGCGGGATCCCTGAGCAGTACTTC.

The rearrangement uses TRBV11-2 and TRBJ1-2, with no clear D. CDR3 size: 14 residues. The germline V gene encodes CDR1 SGHAT and CDR2 FQNNGV. Trimming cost V 4 bases and J 2 bases, with 11 bases left between them. Written as DNA, the CDR3 is TGTGCCAGCAGCTCGGACCCGTCCAACTATGGCTACACCTTC. Translation gives CASSSDPSNYGYTF. Combining the CDR3 with reference TRBV11-2 and TRBJ1-2 gives the whole variable domain EAGVAQSPRYKIIEKRQSVAFWCNPISGHATLYWYQQILGQGPKLLIQFQNNGVVDDSQLPKDRFSAERLKGVDSTLKIQPAKLEDSAVYLCASSSDPSNYGYTFGSGTRLTVV.

CDR3 in amino acids: CASTEQGLLTTEQFF. The CDR3 coding sequence is TGTGCCAGTACCGAACAGGGACTTCTAACCACGGAGCAGTTCTTC. The chain combines TRBV2 with TRBJ2-1; D possibly matches TRBD1 or TRBD2 (6 bases each). This CDR3 is built from 15 residues. Germline V CDR1 and CDR2: SNHLY, FYNNEI. Trimming stripped 9 bases from V and 10 bases from J, with 25 bases between.